The present TCR beta chain was sequenced within a study of blood T cell repertoires in COVID-19. At the level of the study: Nucleic acid was either cDNA or gDNA, and it came from T cells, B-cell-depleted T cells, or PBMCs.

With 11 bases removed from V and 0 bases from J, the gap between germline ends came to 10 bases. CDR1 is SNHLY and CDR2 is FYNNEI in the germline V gene. The CDR3 is made up of 13 amino acids. This clone turned up a few times. The repertoire was sequenced with immunoSEQ multiplex PCR; TCRdb's copy has only in-frame clones and lacks some. Of approximately 160,000 clones in the sample, around 84% are singletons; the top ten hold roughly 7%. The chain has TRBV2 and TRBJ2-2, with D perhaps TRBD2 (5 bases). The receptor comes from a man aged 45-65 years with active or convalescent COVID-19. The sequenced material came from peripheral blood. The CDR3 sequence: CAGSVSNTGELFF. The CDR3 DNA reads TGTGCCGGTAGCGTTTCGAACACCGGGGAGCTGTTTTTT.